The entry below gives a single T cell receptor beta chain sequence along with its context. Its specificity is unknown. These data belong to a study of OX40 agonist ivuxolimab in advanced cancers. Study-wide findings and caveats: Certain nonresponding patients likewise had low normalized T-cell clonal expansion. At 0.1 to 3.0 mg/kg and by week 6, CD4+ and CD8+ T cells in the blood had expanded clonally.

Assay used: immunoSEQ multiplex PCR; TCRdb lists only in-frame clones, some missing. The sample consists of tens of thousands of clones, 80% of them appearing once. J gave up 7 bases and V 5 bases, and 8 bases lay outside the gene matches. The CDR3 is made up of 15 amino acids. CDR1 MNHNY and CDR2 SVGAGI come from the germline V gene (reference sequence). The TCR was taken from an adult with an advanced solid tumor such as melanoma, head and neck, liver or kidney cancer. This chain joins TRBV6-6 and TRBJ1-4; 9 bases line up with TRBD1. The sample in question was CD4+ or CD8+ T cells sorted from blood, obtained in a trial of the OX40 agonist ivuxolimab. For the CDR3, the DNA is TGTGCCAGCAGTAGAATACAGGGGGCGGGTGAAAAACTGTTTTTT. It yields the protein CASSRIQGAGEKLFF.